This entry features one TCR beta chain sequence. Its antigen is currently unknown. This record belongs to a study of cytomegalovirus exposure and HLA in healthy donors. The study, taken as a whole, reports: There were around 160 TCR beta chains listed as cytomegalovirus-associated. Association of a missense DCLRE1C variant with TCR beta V- and J-gene trimming was reported in a later analysis. Later analysis placed DRB1 highest and HLA-C lowest in TCR association rates, which differed by HLA locus.

The PCR had 60 Vbeta and 13 Jbeta primers. Original processing methods: A later analysis counted around 80 million unique TCR beta chains, 9.5 million to 13 million shared. Using immunoSEQ multiplex PCR, the repertoire was profiled, and TCRdb retains in-frame clones only, with some absent. That table supplies the V and J calls and clone size; D and trimming were determined from the DNA. The sample carries around 64,000 clones, roughly nine tenths recorded once. CDR3 size: 21 residues. Sequencing input: PBMCs. This receptor was obtained from a woman between 25 and 40 years old in good health and CMV-seropositive. This chain uses TRBV21-1 with TRBJ2-3; the table's TRBD2 call for D was not verified on the DNA. TRBV21-1 is noted as a pseudogene. The CDR3 here is CASDVMNPGTSGRNSTDTQYF. CDR3 nucleotides: TGTGCCAGCGACGTGATGAACCCTGGGACTAGCGGGAGAAATAGCACAGATACGCAGTATTTT.